The source of this T cell receptor beta chain is a study of shared clonotypes between healthy human individuals. The data were produced by immunoSEQ multiplex PCR, yet TCRdb's version contains in-frame clones alone and is incomplete. This sample yields about 520,000 clones, of which about 84% are seen a single time; about 12% belongs to the top ten. Sequencing was carried out using PBMCs. The sequence was obtained from a woman between 40 and 55 years old in good health. Some clones in this sample may be carry-over from other donors' samples.

The CDR3 protein is CASSYGSLGGSYNEQFF. CDR3 sequence (DNA): TGTGCCAGCAGCTATGGCTCTTTAGGCGGCTCCTACAATGAGCAGTTCTTC. The chain uses TRBV11-3 and TRBJ2-1; D unclear. V lost 4 bases, J lost 0 bases, and 16 bases lay in between. The CDR3 has 17 residues. CDR1 and CDR2 from the germline V gene are SGHNT and YENEEA.